The 31 T cell receptor beta chains listed next were all sequenced from one sample in a study of human T cells and chemical hapten exposure (dated by TCRdb to the early 2020s). The receptor library was made with RACE. This sample was sequenced with a NextSeq 500. TCRdb trimmed the raw reads at Q25, called clones with MiXCR and kept productive beta chains. Each CDR3 protein appears once, grouped with its most common genes and DNA. The table for this sample lists 150,000 to 200,000 distinct CDR3 sequences; 28% of them were counted only once. The ten largest account for 2.1% of the sample. The sample's time point label, in plain terms: patch test 3, about 24 weeks after DPC sensitization. Per the publication, the treatment or condition label means: therapeutic diphenylcyclopropenone sensitization with weekly scalp DPC. Sequenced material: whole blood, taken in connection with sensitization to the hapten diphenylcyclopropenone (DPC). All receptors come from a woman under 30 with alopecia areata. Some clones in this sample may be carry-over from other donors' samples.

This clonotype was detected a few times. This chain joins TRBV7-3 and TRBJ2-5, with 9 positions matching TRBD2. Looked up from germline, CDR1 is SGHTA and CDR2 is FQGTGA. The CDR3 is 16 amino acids. With 2 bases clipped from V and 4 bases from J, the junction kept 8 bases outside the gene matches. Here the CDR3 DNA reads TGTGCCAGCAGCTTAGTCGGGCGGGGGGGCCCAGAGACCCAGTACTTC. Translated: CASSLVGRGGPETQYF.

The chain combines TRBV7-3 with TRBJ1-2, with 9 nucleotides matching TRBD1. The V segment lost 5 bases and the J segment 8 bases; nucleotides outside the gene matches: 6. The CDR3 length is 13 residues. Per the germline V gene, CDR1 is SGHTA and CDR2 is FQGTGA. CDR3 sequence reads: CASSAWDRAGYTF. Here the CDR3 DNA reads TGTGCCAGCAGCGCATGGGACAGGGCGGGCTACACCTTC.

This chain links TRBV4-2 with TRBJ1-4; 7 nucleotides line up with TRBD1. Germline lookup yields CDR1 LGHNA and CDR2 YNFKEQ. V dropped 0 bases and J dropped 4; count of bases not matched to a gene: 8. The CDR3 consists of 17 residues. For the CDR3, the DNA is TGTGCCAGCAGCCAAGAAGGAGGGGGCTCCAATAATGAAAAACTGTTTTTT. Translating gives CASSQEGGGSNNEKLFF.

There are many counts of this clonotype. V usage is TRBV20-1 and J usage is TRBJ1-1; 10 bases match TRBD1. V shed 3 bases, J shed 12 bases, and the junction held 13 bases outside the gene matches. CDR3 length equals 14 residues. Germline loops: CDR1 DFQATT, CDR2 SNEGSKA (reference sequence). The CDR3, as DNA: TGCAGTGCTAGTTCCTTTGGGACAGGGGTTGGGTCTTTCTTT. It is translated as CSASSFGTGVGSFF.

This clonotype was seen more than once but under ten times. The gene calls are TRBV9 and TRBJ2-2; perhaps TRBD1 as D (6 bases). V was clipped by 3 bases and J by 1 base, with 10 bases between them. This CDR3 contains 15 residues. Germline V CDR1 and CDR2: SGDLS, YYNGEE. CDR3 sequence: CASSAGVENTGELFF. The CDR3 DNA reads as TGTGCCAGCAGCGCAGGGGTAGAGAACACCGGGGAGCTGTTTTTT.

This clonotype was detected a few times. The chain is built from TRBV6-4 and TRBJ1-2; no clear D gene. The CDR3 length is 13 residues. The V end lost 2 bases, the J end lost 12 bases, and 16 bases lay between the germline ends. The germline CDR1 and CDR2 sequences are MRHNA and SNTAGT. This chain's CDR3 is CASSDRPFARHTF. In nucleotides, the CDR3 is TGTGCCAGCAGTGACAGGCCATTCGCTAGGCACACCTTC.

Only a few counts were recorded for this clonotype. At one end the junction does not follow the germline gene, possibly because of a read error. This chain links TRBV7-7 with TRBJ2-3, with D perhaps matching TRBD2 (5 bases). The germline V gene encodes CDR1 SSHAT and CDR2 FNYEAQ (reference sequence). The CDR3 sequence is 13 residues long. The CDR3 loop reads CASSSRREDTQYF. The CDR3, as DNA: TGTGCTAGCAGCTCCCGACGGGAAGATACGCAGTATTTT.

The count of this clonotype is one. Germline is not matched at one junction end, which may reflect a read error. This chain joins TRBV7-2 and TRBJ1-6; a weak D match, TRBD1 (6 bases). CDR1 is SGHTA, CDR2 FQGNSA, per germline. This CDR3 comprises 15 residues. This chain's CDR3 is CASGFTDSSSLILHF. CDR3 coding DNA: TGTGCCAGCGGCTTCACGGACAGTTCCTCCCTGATCCTCCACTTT.

This chain joins TRBV5-1 and TRBJ2-7, with TRBD1 matching 7 bases. The junction had 8 bases not matched to a gene; V was cut back by 3 bases and J by 2 bases. Germline V gene sequence: CDR1 SGHRS, CDR2 YFSETQ. The CDR3 loop spans 15 amino acids. CDR3 protein: CASSSLGTATYEQYF. In DNA, the CDR3 is TGCGCCAGCAGCTCCCTGGGGACAGCGACCTACGAGCAGTACTTC.

This clonotype was seen more than once but under ten times. This chain joins TRBV10-3 and TRBJ2-3; D not certain. CDR1 and CDR2 from the germline V gene are ENHRY and SYGVKD. V lost 4 bases, J lost 3 bases, and 5 bases lay in between. This CDR3 region has 12 residues. Written as DNA, the CDR3 is TGTGCCATCAGTGTTCGAACAGATACGCAGTATTTT. Protein: CAISVRTDTQYF.

This clonotype has a handful of counts. The rearrangement links TRBV30 to TRBJ1-5; D uncertain. The V gene lost 0 bases and the J gene lost 4 bases, with 7 bases spanning the gap. The CDR3 has 13 amino acids. Looked up from germline, CDR1 is GTSNPN and CDR2 is SVGIG (reference sequence). The CDR3 loop reads CAWSVGTNQPQHF. CDR3 in DNA: TGTGCCTGGAGTGTGGGTACAAATCAGCCCCAGCATTTT.

V and J are TRBV6-2 or TRBV6-3 and TRBJ2-7; maybe TRBD2 (7 bases). The CDR3 runs to 14 residues. The V gene lost 6 bases and the J gene lost 2 bases, with 14 bases spanning the gap. Germline-derived CDR1 and CDR2 are MNHEY and SVGEGT. CDR3 DNA sequence: TGTGCCAGCAGATCGGGAGGACAGACCTACGAGCAGTACTTC. This translates into CASRSGGQTYEQYF.

The chain recombines TRBV20-1 with TRBJ2-3, with 9 bases fitting TRBD1. V lost 7 bases, J lost 4 bases, and 12 bases stayed unmatched. This CDR3 contains 15 residues. Germline CDR1 DFQATT, CDR2 SNEGSKA (reference sequence). CDR3 nucleotide sequence: TGCAGTGGAGATGGGACAGGGAAGTCCGCAGATACGCAGTATTTT. Translation gives CSGDGTGKSADTQYF.

V gene TRBV5-1 combines with J gene TRBJ2-7; TRBD1 matches 7 bases. Germline V gives CDR1 SGHRS, CDR2 YFSETQ. The length of the CDR3 is 15 residues. Trimming at V came to 4 bases and at J to 3 bases, leaving 10 bases not matched to a gene. The CDR3 coding sequence is TGCGCCAGCAGCAGGACAGGAGCGAGGGACTACGAGCAGTACTTC. The encoded protein is CASSRTGARDYEQYF. Full variable domain (remainder filled in from reference TRBV5-1 and TRBJ2-7): KAGVTQTPRYLIKTRGQQVTLSCSPISGHRSVSWYQQTPGQGLQFLFEYFSETQRNKGNFPGRFSGRQFSNSRSEMNVSTLELGDSALYLCASSRTGARDYEQYFGPGTRLTVT.

This clonotype was recorded a few times. This chain uses TRBV7-9 with TRBJ2-5; 11 bases map to TRBD1. V shed 4 bases and J 4 bases; nucleotides not matched to a gene: 5. This CDR3 comprises 15 residues. CDR1 is SEHNR and CDR2 is FQNEAQ in the germline V gene (reference sequence). The CDR3 region is CASSWDGTGGETQYF. CDR3 nucleotide sequence: TGTGCCAGCAGCTGGGATGGGACAGGGGGAGAGACCCAGTACTTC.

A few counts support this clonotype. The chain recombines TRBV7-9 with TRBJ2-3; 9 bases are a match to TRBD2. Germline-derived CDR1 and CDR2 are SEHNR and FQNEAQ (reference sequence). This CDR3 spans 16 amino acids. Trimming at V came to 5 bases and at J to 4 bases, leaving 10 bases not matched to a gene. Written as DNA, the CDR3 is TGTGCCAGCAGCCGCCAAGCGGGAGGTTTGGCAGATACGCAGTATTTT. Protein product: CASSRQAGGLADTQYF. The full variable domain, with the rest looked up from reference TRBV7-9 and TRBJ2-3, is DTGVSQNPRHKITKRGQNVTFRCDPISEHNRLYWYRQTLGQGPEFLTYFQNEAQLEKSRLLSDRFSAERPKGSFSTLEIQRTEQGDSAMYLCASSRQAGGLADTQYFGPGTRLTVL.

This clonotype was observed many times. The V call is TRBV5-1, the J call TRBJ2-5; possibly TRBD2 for D (5 bases). V lost 5 bases to trimming and J lost 4 bases, with 12 bases between them. Germline CDR1 is SGHRS and CDR2 is YFSETQ. This CDR3 has 13 residues. CDR3 DNA: TGCGCCAGCAGTGGTGAGGGTCGAGAGACCCAGTACTTC. This codes for CASSGEGRETQYF.

In its sample, this clonotype was seen a few times. V and J are TRBV2 and TRBJ1-5, with TRBD1 identical over 9 bases. The CDR3 runs 15 residues. J gave up 0 bases and V 5 bases, and 2 bases lay outside the gene matches. The germline V gene encodes CDR1 SNHLY and CDR2 FYNNEI. Written as DNA, the CDR3 is TGTGCCAGCAGTCGGACAGGGGATAGCAATCAGCCCCAGCATTTT. The encoded protein is CASSRTGDSNQPQHF.

The chain couples TRBV15 to TRBJ2-1, with D maybe TRBD2 (6 bases). Germline V CDR1 and CDR2: LNHNV, YYDKDF (reference sequence). V gave up 2 bases and J gave up 0 bases, with 14 bases separating them. CDR3 size: 17 residues. The CDR3 nucleotides read TGTGCCACCAGCAGATCGCCGGGCGGGAACTCCTACAATGAGCAGTTCTTC. This encodes CATSRSPGGNSYNEQFF.

This clonotype occurred a few times. The chain couples TRBV7-8 to TRBJ1-1; TRBD1 is a possible D gene (5 bases). The CDR3 extends over 17 amino acids. Trimming stripped 5 bases from V and 6 bases from J, with 25 bases between. Germline lookup yields CDR1 SGHVS and CDR2 FQNEAQ. CDR3 nucleotide sequence: TGTGCCAGCAGCGTATCCAAACCGGGACCCTCTGCCGCTGAAGCTTTCTTT. Its protein is CASSVSKPGPSAAEAFF.

J is TRBJ2-3 and V is TRBV4-1, with 12 bases matching TRBD2. V shed 0 bases and J 6 bases; nucleotides not matched to a gene: 10. Germline CDR1 is MGHRA and CDR2 is YSYEKL. The CDR3 has 18 residues. CDR3 residues: CASSQEELLAGGPDTQYF. CDR3 nucleotide sequence: TGCGCCAGCAGCCAAGAGGAATTGCTAGCGGGAGGGCCCGATACGCAGTATTTT.

The chain combines TRBV20-1 with TRBJ1-6; 8 bases agree with TRBD1. Germline V gene lookup returns CDR1 DFQATT and CDR2 SNEGSKA (reference sequence). The CDR3 runs 17 residues. Losses at the gene ends were 0 bases for V and 1 base for J; bases not matched to a gene: 5. The CDR3 reads CSARDVQGASYNSPLHF. In nucleotides, the CDR3 is TGCAGTGCTAGAGATGTCCAGGGGGCGTCCTATAATTCACCCCTCCACTTT.

The chain combines TRBV9 with TRBJ2-1; the D gene is possibly TRBD2 (6 bases). The germline V gene has CDR1 SGDLS and CDR2 YYNGEE. The CDR3 is made up of 14 amino acids. The germline V and J ends were trimmed by 4 bases and 9 bases, with 17 bases remaining between them. This chain's CDR3 is CASSLPTTRGEQFF. The DNA for the CDR3 is TGTGCCAGCAGCCTTCCGACCACGCGGGGTGAGCAGTTCTTC.

This clonotype turned up a few times. V usage is TRBV29-1 and J usage is TRBJ2-7, with D maybe TRBD1 (6 bases). The V end was cut by 2 bases, the J end by 2 bases, with 10 bases between. Germline lookup yields CDR1 SQVTM and CDR2 ANQGSEA. CDR3 length: 13 amino acids. Written as DNA, the CDR3 is TGCAGCGTTGAATTGGACAGTCCCTACGAGCAGTACTTC. Translated: CSVELDSPYEQYF.

This clonotype turned up a few times. The chain links TRBV19 to TRBJ2-7; either TRBD1 or TRBD2 may fit D (5 bases each). V was clipped by 5 bases and J by 4 bases, with 9 bases between them. Germline loops: CDR1 LNHDA, CDR2 SQIVND (reference sequence). This CDR3 comprises 12 residues. CDR3 DNA sequence: TGTGCCAGTAGTCCCAGGGAGTACGAGCAGTACTTC. Its protein is CASSPREYEQYF.

At least ten counts were recorded for this clonotype. The rearrangement links TRBV7-3 to TRBJ2-5; 12 nucleotides match TRBD2. Germline CDR1 and CDR2: SGHTA and FQGTGA. CDR3 size: 19 residues. Trimming took 5 bases from V and 5 from J; bases not matched to a gene: 18. CDR3 DNA: TGTGCCAGCAGCCCACAAGGACTAGCGGGACCAATTGGAGGCGAGACCCAGTACTTC. Amino acids: CASSPQGLAGPIGGETQYF.

The J gene is TRBJ2-3, the V gene TRBV29-1; D might be TRBD1 (6 bases). Germline CDR1 SQVTM, CDR2 ANQGSEA. This CDR3 has 16 residues. Trimming took 0 bases from V and 6 from J, leaving 19 bases between them. The CDR3 DNA follows: TGCAGCGTTGAAGAGGTGGGCAGGGGACGGAAGGATACGCAGTATTTT. Translating it yields CSVEEVGRGRKDTQYF.

This clonotype has a handful of counts. The V call is TRBV12-3 or TRBV12-4, the J call TRBJ1-2, with D possibly being TRBD1 (5 bases). The CDR3 loop spans 13 amino acids. V lost 1 base and J lost 4, with 7 bases in between. The CDR3 sequence is CASSLGDFYGYTF. Here the CDR3 DNA reads TGTGCCAGCAGTTTAGGGGACTTCTATGGCTACACCTTC.

The chain employs TRBV9 and TRBJ2-7, with 7 bases matching TRBD1. CDR3 length equals 13 residues. CDR1 SGDLS and CDR2 YYNGEE come from the germline V gene. Trimming at V came to 3 bases and at J to 6 bases, leaving 6 bases not matched to a gene. In DNA form, the CDR3 reads TGTGCCAGCAGCGGACAGGGTATTGGCGAGCAGTACTTC. It translates to CASSGQGIGEQYF. Complete variable domain (other parts from reference TRBV9 and TRBJ2-7): DSGVTQTPKHLITATGQRVTLRCSPRSGDLSVYWYQQSLDQGLQFLIQYYNGEERAKGNILERFSAQQFPDLHSELNLSSLELGDSALYFCASSGQGIGEQYFGPGTRLTVT.

V and J are TRBV20-1 and TRBJ2-7, with D hard to call. Trimming stripped 6 bases from V and 2 bases from J, with 14 bases between. This CDR3 has 13 amino acids. From germline, CDR1 is DFQATT and CDR2 SNEGSKA (reference sequence). CDR3 DNA sequence: TGCAGTGCCAAAGGGTGGCCTACCTACGAGCAGTACTTC. Translation gives CSAKGWPTYEQYF.

This chain joins TRBV4-3 and TRBJ1-1; D is possibly TRBD1 (5 bases). Germline CDR1 LGHNA, CDR2 YSLEER. The CDR3 contains 15 residues. V was cut by 0 bases and J by 1 base, with 9 bases left in between. In nucleotides, the CDR3 is TGCGCCAGCAGCCAAGATTACACAGGGAACACTGAAGCTTTCTTT. Its protein product is CASSQDYTGNTEAFF.